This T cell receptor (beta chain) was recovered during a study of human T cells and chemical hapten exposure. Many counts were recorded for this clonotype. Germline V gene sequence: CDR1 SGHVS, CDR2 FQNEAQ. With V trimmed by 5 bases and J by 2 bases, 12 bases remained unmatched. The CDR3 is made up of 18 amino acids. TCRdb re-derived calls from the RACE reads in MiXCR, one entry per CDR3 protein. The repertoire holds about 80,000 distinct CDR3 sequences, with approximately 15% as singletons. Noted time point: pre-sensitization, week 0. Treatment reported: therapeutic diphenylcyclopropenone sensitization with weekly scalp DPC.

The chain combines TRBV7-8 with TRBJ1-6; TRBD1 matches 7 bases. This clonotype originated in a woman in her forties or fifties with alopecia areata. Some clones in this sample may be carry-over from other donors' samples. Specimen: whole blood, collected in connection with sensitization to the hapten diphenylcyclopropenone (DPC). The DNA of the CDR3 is TGTGCCAGCAGCCTGTTTTTTCCTGACAGGGCCTATAATTCACCCCTCCACTTT. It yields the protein CASSLFFPDRAYNSPLHF. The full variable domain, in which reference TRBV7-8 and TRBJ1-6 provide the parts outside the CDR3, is GAGVSQSPRYKVAKRGQDVALRCDPISGHVSLFWYQQALGQGPEFLTYFQNEAQLDKSGLPSDRFFAERPEGSVSTLKIQRTQQEDSAVYLCASSLFFPDRAYNSPLHFGNGTRLTVT.